The entry below gives a single T cell receptor (beta chain) sequence along with its context. Its antigen is undetermined. TCRdb re-called the reads with MiXCR, one entry per CDR3 protein. In the table there are 800,000 to 950,000 distinct CDR3 sequences, about 33% of which are singletons. The data originate from a study of T cell repertoires in cytomegalovirus infection. Study background: Epitope selection comprised recently identified HLA-C-restricted CMV epitopes and well-studied HLA-B-restricted CMV epitopes. Through public TCR beta signatures, both CMV infection and matching HLA type were indicated. Findings and caveats of the study: CMV carriers with the relevant HLA were identified by cumulative public TCR beta family frequency. Across the ex vivo response, the dominant clonotypes were HLA-C-restricted CMV-specific TCR beta clonotypes.

This specimen was cultured CD8+ T cells from PBMCs, taken from culture after CMV antigen stimulation. The receptor was derived from a human donor in good health (CMV status not recorded). Some clones in this sample may be carry-over from other donors' samples.

The CDR3 DNA reads TGTGCCATCAGTGAGGACAGACGAGATCAGCCCCAGCATTTT. Translating gives CAISEDRRDQPQHF. This chain connects TRBV10-3 to TRBJ1-5, with a weak D call TRBD1 (5 bases). The CDR3 loop spans 14 amino acids. V was shortened by 2 bases and J by 5 bases, with 10 bases between the two germline ends. Germline-derived CDR1 and CDR2 are ENHRY and SYGVKD.